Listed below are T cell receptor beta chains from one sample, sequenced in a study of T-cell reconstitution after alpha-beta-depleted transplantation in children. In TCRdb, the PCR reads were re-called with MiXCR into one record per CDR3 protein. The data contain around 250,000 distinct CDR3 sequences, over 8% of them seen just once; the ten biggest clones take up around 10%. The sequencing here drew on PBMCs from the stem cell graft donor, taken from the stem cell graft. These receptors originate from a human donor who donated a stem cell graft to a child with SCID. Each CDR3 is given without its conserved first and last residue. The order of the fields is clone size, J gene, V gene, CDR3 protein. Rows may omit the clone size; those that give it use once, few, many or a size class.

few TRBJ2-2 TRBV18 ASSPLDTGELF
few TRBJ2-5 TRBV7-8 ASSFLGGVGLSGETQY
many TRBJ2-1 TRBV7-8 ASSLGSGGYEQF
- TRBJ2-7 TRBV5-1 ASSLGGLKLQQS
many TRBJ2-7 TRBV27 ASSGLAGTQGSYEQY
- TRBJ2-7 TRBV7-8 ASSFAGVLEQY
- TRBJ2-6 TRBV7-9 ASSSPTGGGANVLT
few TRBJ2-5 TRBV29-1 SADSYQETQY
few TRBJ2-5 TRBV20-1 SARDPKGRLQETQY
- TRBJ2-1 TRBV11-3 ASSLSGTSNAHNEQF
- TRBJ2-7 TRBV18 ASSPSGGDRVPYEQY
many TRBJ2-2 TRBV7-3 ASSLSPGTPTGELF
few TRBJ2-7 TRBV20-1 SARDPLGTYEQY
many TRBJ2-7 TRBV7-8 ASSSEPTGYEQY
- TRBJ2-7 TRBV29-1 SVTDASTYEQY
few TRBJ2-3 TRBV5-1 ASSLWRTYRDTQY
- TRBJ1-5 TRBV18 ASTRDRSNQPQH